A single T cell receptor (beta chain) is shown here with its context. Its antigen is not yet known. No per-base quality is available; no much larger clone lies one base away. Trimming accounts for 3 bases at V and 9 bases at J, while the number of junction bases matched to no gene is 6. Reading the germline V gene gives CDR1 SGHTA and CDR2 FQGTGA. The CDR3 sequence holds 15 residues, the cysteine and phenylalanine included. Only the CDR3 part of the read is kept: 45 bases, read in frame from the first base. This entry belongs to a study of cytomegalovirus exposure and HLA in healthy donors (dated by TCRdb to 2016 to 2017). Regarding the research as a whole: In an earlier analysis of several hundred of the donors, 250 to 350 Gb of sequence data and approximately 120 million unique TCR beta sequences from about 180 million T cells were reported. Approximately 330 gigabases of sequencing data and around 90 million unique TCR sequences made up an early release that covered 500 to 700 HLA-typed donors. The genetic ancestry cluster associated with self-reported Caucasian donors included over 80% of the 398 genotyped donors. The study aimed to test whether signatures of past pathogen exposure could be identified by cataloging public T cell receptors. The study used immunosequencing to profile the T cell repertoires of 670 or so subjects and linked those repertoires to cytomegalovirus serostatus. Besides the first cohort of 500 to 700 subjects, a separate validation cohort made up of about 120 different subjects was used. To predict cytomegalovirus infection status, the study brought together high-throughput TCR immunosequencing, statistical association of individual TCRs with disease status, and machine learning. A later analysis re-examined previously published TCR beta repertoires from just over 650 donors and added high-resolution HLA genotyping to investigate patterns of TCR occurrence. Rather than drawing on any new phenotypic data, the later analysis identified candidate immune exposures from TCR beta sequences and the way those sequences occurred across donors. An earlier analysis of some 500 of the donors applied high-throughput TCR beta sequencing to assess whether each TCR beta V gene segment acted as functional or pseudogenic. Donor age, sex, ethnicity and CMV serostatus were compiled alongside the repertoire data. Genome-wide SNP genotypes for about three fifths of the roughly 670 donors were used in a later genetic analysis, which treated that subset as a discovery cohort. All discovery cohort repertoires had been generated using a single sequencing platform. Class I and class II HLA loci were covered by the typing at four-digit resolution. The number of typed donors differed by locus: about 620-630 for A, B, C, DRB1 and DQB1; roughly 510 for DQA1; some 610 for DPA1; and about 450 for DPB1. Because of strong linkage in the cohort, 4 to 6 DR-DQ haplotypes were treated as single units for association and clustering. On average, roughly 240,000 unique TCR beta nucleotide sequences were sequenced per donor among 350 to 400 genotyped donors of the cohort, with roughly 18% of those sequences being non-productive.

The cohort consisted of 650 to 700 healthy bone marrow donors. At the time of sampling, every cohort member was nominally healthy, though immune exposures that went unrecorded were likely present. The donor tested CMV seropositive and was one of the 289 seropositive cohort members. A peripheral blood sample was provided by each donor, and peripheral blood mononuclear cells were used for TCR beta sequencing. The Qiagen DNeasy Blood Extraction Kit was used to extract genomic DNA from the blood cell samples. The protocol used for the library was the immunoSEQ multiplex PCR assay. For the multiplex PCR, a mixture combining 60 forward primers for TCR Vbeta segments and 13 reverse primers for TCR Jbeta segments was used. Amplification of the CDR3 region of rearranged TCR beta genes was performed with a multiplex PCR assay on genomic DNA. The Illumina HiSeq System was used to sequence the amplified TCR beta libraries as 87-base-pair reads. As for the original processing: In a later analysis, some 80 million unique TCR beta chains were counted across the 500 to 850 repertoires, and approximately 11 million of these chains were shared by at least two donors. A nearest-neighbor algorithm error-corrected the raw reads and collapsed the reads into unique sequences, merging closely related sequences to remove PCR and sequencing errors. V, D and J gene segments were assigned by aligning CDR3 sequences to IMGT reference sequences. For a sequence to be retained, a match of at least six nucleotides to both a V gene segment and a J gene segment was required. Rearrangements were classified as productive when the CDR3 lacked stop codons and remained in frame with V and J, and all other rearrangements were classified as non-productive. Following IMGT convention, CDR3 was defined as the stretch from the second conserved V-encoded cysteine up to the conserved J-encoded phenylalanine. The earlier analysis of about 610 of the donors excluded any sequence lacking an unambiguous match to a single V gene segment. In an earlier analysis of about 590 of the donors, a V segment was called functional when productive rearrangements were above 56.7%, and segregating when the standard deviation between donors exceeded 5%. To diagnose cytomegalovirus status from the catalog of TCR beta chain sequences, a statistical classification framework was built. A later analysis assigned V and J genes by comparing TCR nucleotide sequences with IMGT/GENE-DB human TR gene sequences. A later analysis assigned CDR3 sequences and most-parsimonious VDJ recombination scenarios with the TCRdist pipeline. In a later analysis, each TCR beta chain was defined by its CDR3 amino acid sequence together with its V-gene family, and reads lacking a unique V-gene family were excluded. To address suspected cross-contamination and a sequencing artifact, a later analysis removed around 600 highly shared, low-generation-probability nucleotide sequences. In a later analysis, a clonal expansion index for each public chain was calculated from normalized within-repertoire ranks of inferred template counts. Generation probabilities in a later analysis came from a VDJ recombination model fitted to out-of-frame rearrangements, and those results were checked against IGoR. A later analysis scored TCR-TCR, TCR-HLA and TCR-CMV co-occurrence with hypergeometric tests, applying a repertoire-size bias correction to TCR pairs. In a later analysis, false discovery rates were estimated by permuting HLA or CMV assignments 20 times. In a later analysis, co-occurring TCRs were grouped with DBSCAN, and TCRdist sequence similarity was added when clustering was performed within HLA-allele-positive subsets. Co-occurrence clustering excluded repertoires with fewer than 30,000 or more than 120,000 public chains, plus five with anomalous nucleotide sharing. What TCRdb holds here is the immuneACCESS table cut down to in-frame rearrangements. Part of the clones is not present; checked against another copy, under half of the missing clones reflect an unresolved V gene, and the others are unexplained. V and J calls and clone size are given by that table; D and trimming were obtained from the DNA. The sample data list about 270,000 clones, and roughly 85% of these were observed just once. 3.5% to 4% of the sample lies in the top ten.

What the authors observed across the whole study: The classifier was reported to diagnose cytomegalovirus status with high specificity and sensitivity in both the original and validation cohorts. Most CMV-associated TCR beta chains appeared to be HLA-restricted in a later analysis, and the HLA associations seemed to be driven largely by CMV exposure. A later analysis found that HLA-associated TCR beta chains were more clonally expanded and had lower generation probabilities than equally common non-associated chains. Across donors, most TCR sequences were observed very rarely, whereas some public TCRs were present in many individuals. Only TCR beta chains were sequenced in this cohort, and the absence of alpha or paired-chain data limited detectable features. The presence/absence analyses assumed that sequencing depth was roughly uniform across donors, and that assumption may not be true. A further reported finding was that TCR beta sequences accurately predicted the HLA-A and HLA-B alleles for most subjects in the first cohort. In a later genetic analysis, fewer N-insertions in productive TCRs were reported among donors in an Asian-associated ancestry cluster than the roughly 700-donor mean. According to the authors, the approach could potentially be generalized to other disease states and immunological phenotypes. In a later analysis, some 18,000 TCR beta sequences were associated with specific HLA alleles at a false discovery rate of 0.05. Several of the top co-occurrence clusters appeared to be linked to parvovirus B19, influenza, CMV and Epstein-Barr virus, according to a later analysis. Roughly 15 rarely observed V segments, including chromosome 9 orphons, were excluded from the earlier analysis of approximately 500 of the donors because counts were too low. Because the 87-base-pair reads could not distinguish some IMGT-functional V segments, including TRBV6-2 and TRBV6-3, those segments were excluded. A later analysis found that TCR association rates varied across HLA loci, with DRB1 alleles showing the most associated TCRs and HLA-C alleles the fewest. The study listed 170 or so TCR beta chains as associated with cytomegalovirus. In an earlier analysis of 500 to 650 of the donors, most TCR beta V segments appeared in productive rearrangements about 87% or about 30% of the time, broadly matching IMGT annotations. Because HLA typing was unavailable for some donors at each locus, only the typed subset was used in association tests. In vitro tests confirmed that three of the cytomegalovirus-associated TCR beta chains recognize cytomegalovirus antigens. In a later genetic analysis, a missense DCLRE1C variant was associated with V-gene and J-gene trimming of TCR beta chains, and the association was replicated in an independent cohort. When HLA alleles, especially DR and DQ, strongly co-occurred, TCR associations were difficult to assign to individual alleles. A cluster of highly shared sequence variants was judged likely to be a technical artifact of the sequencing pipeline. Immune exposure information for the cohort was limited to CMV serostatus. Linkage disequilibrium might explain the correlated functional status among segregating V segments, but an unknown experimental factor could not be ruled out.

Recombination linked TRBV7-3 to TRBJ2-1; 12 of the junction bases match TRBD2. This clonotype was obtained from a man aged 40-49 years in good health and CMV-seropositive. The sequenced sample was PBMCs. The CDR3 loop reads CASSFRLAGVGEQFF. The DNA reads TGTGCCAGCAGCTTCAGACTAGCGGGAGTAGGTGAGCAGTTCTTC.